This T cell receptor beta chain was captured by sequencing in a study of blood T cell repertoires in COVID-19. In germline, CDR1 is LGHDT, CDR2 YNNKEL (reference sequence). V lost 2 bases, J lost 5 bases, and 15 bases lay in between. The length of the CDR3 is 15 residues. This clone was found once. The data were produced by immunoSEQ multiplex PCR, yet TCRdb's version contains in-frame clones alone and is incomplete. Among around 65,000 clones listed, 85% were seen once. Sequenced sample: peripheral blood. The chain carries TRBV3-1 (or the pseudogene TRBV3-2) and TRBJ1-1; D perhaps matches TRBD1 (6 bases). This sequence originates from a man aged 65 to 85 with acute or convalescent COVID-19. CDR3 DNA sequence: TGTGCCAGCAGCCAAACGGGCAGGGGATGGACTGAAGCTTTCTTT. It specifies CASSQTGRGWTEAFF.